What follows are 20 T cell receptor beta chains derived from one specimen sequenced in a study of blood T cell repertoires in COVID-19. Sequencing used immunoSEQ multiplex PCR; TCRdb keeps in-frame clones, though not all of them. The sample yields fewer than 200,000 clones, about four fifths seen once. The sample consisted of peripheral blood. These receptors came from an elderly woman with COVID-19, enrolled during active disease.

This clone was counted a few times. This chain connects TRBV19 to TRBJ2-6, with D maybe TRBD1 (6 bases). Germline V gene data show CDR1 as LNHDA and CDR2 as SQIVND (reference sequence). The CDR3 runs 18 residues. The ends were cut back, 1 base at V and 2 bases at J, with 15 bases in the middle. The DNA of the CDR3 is TGTGCCAGTAGTATAGGCCCGCTCAGGGGAGCTGGGGCCAACGTCCTGACTTTC. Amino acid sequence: CASSIGPLRGAGANVLTF.

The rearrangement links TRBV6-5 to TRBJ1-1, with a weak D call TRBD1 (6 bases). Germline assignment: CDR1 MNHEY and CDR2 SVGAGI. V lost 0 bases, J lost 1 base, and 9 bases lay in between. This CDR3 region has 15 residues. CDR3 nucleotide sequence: TGTGCCAGCAGTTACTCCCCAGGGGCGAACACTGAAGCTTTCTTT. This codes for CASSYSPGANTEAFF.

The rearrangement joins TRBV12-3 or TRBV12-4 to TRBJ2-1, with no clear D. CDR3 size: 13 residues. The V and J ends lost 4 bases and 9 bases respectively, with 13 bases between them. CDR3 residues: CASSSTHRGEQFF. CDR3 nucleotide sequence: TGTGCCAGCAGTTCCACCCACCGAGGTGAGCAGTTCTTC.

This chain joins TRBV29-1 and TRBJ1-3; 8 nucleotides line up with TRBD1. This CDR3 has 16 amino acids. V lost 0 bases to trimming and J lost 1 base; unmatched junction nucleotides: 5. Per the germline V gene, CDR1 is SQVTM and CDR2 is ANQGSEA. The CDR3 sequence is CSVEDWTGTSGNTIYF. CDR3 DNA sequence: TGCAGCGTTGAAGACTGGACAGGGACTTCTGGAAACACCATATATTTT.

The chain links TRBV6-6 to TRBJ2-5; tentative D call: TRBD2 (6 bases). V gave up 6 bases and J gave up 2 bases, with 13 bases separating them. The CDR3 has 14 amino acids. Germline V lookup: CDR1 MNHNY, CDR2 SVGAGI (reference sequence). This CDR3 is CASRTWGEQETQYF. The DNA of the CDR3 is TGTGCCAGCAGAACTTGGGGGGAACAAGAGACCCAGTACTTC.

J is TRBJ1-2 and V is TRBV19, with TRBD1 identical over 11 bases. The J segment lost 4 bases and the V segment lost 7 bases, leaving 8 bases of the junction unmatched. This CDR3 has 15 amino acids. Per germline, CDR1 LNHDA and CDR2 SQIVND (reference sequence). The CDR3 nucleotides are TGTGCCAGTACCCCCAGGGGGACAGGGGGCTATGGCTACACCTTC. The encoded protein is CASTPRGTGGYGYTF.

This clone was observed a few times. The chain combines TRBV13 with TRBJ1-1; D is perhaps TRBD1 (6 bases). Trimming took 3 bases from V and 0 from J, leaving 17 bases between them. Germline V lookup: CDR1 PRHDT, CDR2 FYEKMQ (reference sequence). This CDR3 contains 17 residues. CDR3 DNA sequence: TGTGCCAGCAGCTTTGGGACAAATTGGGGCGTGAACACTGAAGCTTTCTTT. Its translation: CASSFGTNWGVNTEAFF.

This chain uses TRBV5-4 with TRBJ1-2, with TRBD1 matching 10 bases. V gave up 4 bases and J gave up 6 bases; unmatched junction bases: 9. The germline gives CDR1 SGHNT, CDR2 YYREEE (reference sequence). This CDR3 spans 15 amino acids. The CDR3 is CASSDGTGVADGYTF. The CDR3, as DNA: TGTGCCAGCAGCGATGGGACAGGGGTTGCCGATGGCTACACCTTC.

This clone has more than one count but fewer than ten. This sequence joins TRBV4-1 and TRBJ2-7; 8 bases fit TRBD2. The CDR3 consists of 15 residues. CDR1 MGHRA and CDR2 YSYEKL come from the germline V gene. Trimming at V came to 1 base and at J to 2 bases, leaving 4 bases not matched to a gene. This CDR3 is CASSQGTSLTYEQYF. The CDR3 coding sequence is TGCGCCAGCAGCCAAGGGACTAGCCTGACCTACGAGCAGTACTTC.

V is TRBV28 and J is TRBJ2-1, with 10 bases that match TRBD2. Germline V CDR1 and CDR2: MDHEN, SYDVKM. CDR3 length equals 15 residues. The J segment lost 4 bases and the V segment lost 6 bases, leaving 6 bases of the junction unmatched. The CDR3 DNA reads TGTGCCAGCAGGGGTGGACTAGCGGAATACAATGAGCAGTTCTTC. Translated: CASRGGLAEYNEQFF. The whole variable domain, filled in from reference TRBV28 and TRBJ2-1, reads DVKVTQSSRYLVKRTGEKVFLECVQDMDHENMFWYRQDPGLGLRLIYFSYDVKMKEKGDIPEGYSVSREKKERFSLILESASTNQTSMYLCASRGGLAEYNEQFFGPGTRLTVL.

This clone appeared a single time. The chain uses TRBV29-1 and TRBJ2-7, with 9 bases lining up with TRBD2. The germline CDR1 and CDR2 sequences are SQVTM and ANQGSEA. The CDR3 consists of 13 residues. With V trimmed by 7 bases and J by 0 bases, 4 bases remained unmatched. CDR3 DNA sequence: TGCAGCGCTTCTAGCGGGGCCTCCTACGAGCAGTACTTC. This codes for CSASSGASYEQYF.

CDR3 DNA: TGTGCCAGCAGGCGAGGGGGTCCAAACACTGAAGCTTTCTTT. It is translated as CASRRGGPNTEAFF. This chain links TRBV11-3 with TRBJ1-1; maybe TRBD1 (6 bases). This CDR3 has 14 residues. The germline V gene has CDR1 SGHNT and CDR2 YENEEA. Between the trimmed V and J ends, which lost 6 bases and 2 bases, there was a span of 13 bases. Together with reference TRBV11-3 and TRBJ1-1, the CDR3 gives the full variable domain: EAGVVQSPRYKIIEKKQPVAFWCNPISGHNTLYWYLQNLGQGPELLIRYENEEAVDDSQLPKDRFSAERLKGVDSTLKIQPAELGDSAVYLCASRRGGPNTEAFFGQGTRLTVV.

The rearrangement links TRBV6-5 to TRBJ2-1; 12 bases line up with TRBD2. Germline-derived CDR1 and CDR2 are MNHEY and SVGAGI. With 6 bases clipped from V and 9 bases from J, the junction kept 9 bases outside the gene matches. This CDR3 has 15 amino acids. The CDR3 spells CASRVLAGGVSEQFF. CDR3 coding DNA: TGTGCCAGCAGAGTTCTAGCGGGGGGGGTAAGTGAGCAGTTCTTC.

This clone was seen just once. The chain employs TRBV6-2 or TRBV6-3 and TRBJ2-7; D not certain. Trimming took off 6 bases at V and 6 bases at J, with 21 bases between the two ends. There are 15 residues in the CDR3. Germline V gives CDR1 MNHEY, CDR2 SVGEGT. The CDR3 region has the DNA TGTGCCAGCAGCTTTTCCGGTAATCTGCTTGCCGAGCAGTACTTC. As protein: CASSFSGNLLAEQYF.

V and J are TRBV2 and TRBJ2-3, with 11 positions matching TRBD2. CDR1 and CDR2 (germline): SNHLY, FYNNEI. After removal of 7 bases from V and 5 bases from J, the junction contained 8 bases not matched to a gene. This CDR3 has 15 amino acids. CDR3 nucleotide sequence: TGTGCCAGCACCGCACTAGCGGGAGAACTAGATACGCAGTATTTT. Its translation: CASTALAGELDTQYF.

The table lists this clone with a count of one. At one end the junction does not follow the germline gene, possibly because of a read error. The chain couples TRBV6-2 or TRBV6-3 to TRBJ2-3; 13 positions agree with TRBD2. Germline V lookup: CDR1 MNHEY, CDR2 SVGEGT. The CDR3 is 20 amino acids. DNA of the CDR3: TGTGCCAGCAGTGGCGGAGGACTAGCGGGGGCCACACTACTCACAGATATGCAGTATTTT. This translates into CASSGGGLAGATLLTDMQYF.

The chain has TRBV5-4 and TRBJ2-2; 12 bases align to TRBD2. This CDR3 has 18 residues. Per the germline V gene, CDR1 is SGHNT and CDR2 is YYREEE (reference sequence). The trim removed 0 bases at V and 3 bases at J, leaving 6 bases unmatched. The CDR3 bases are TGTGCCAGCAGCTTGGGCCTAGCGGGAGGGCCCGACACCGGGGAGCTGTTTTTT. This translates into CASSLGLAGGPDTGELFF.

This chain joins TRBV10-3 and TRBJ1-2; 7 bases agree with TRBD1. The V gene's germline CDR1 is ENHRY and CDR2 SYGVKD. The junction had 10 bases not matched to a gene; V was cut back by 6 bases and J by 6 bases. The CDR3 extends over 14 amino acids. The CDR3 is CAIRRPGGLDGYTF. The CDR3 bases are TGTGCCATCAGGAGGCCAGGGGGGTTGGATGGCTACACCTTC.

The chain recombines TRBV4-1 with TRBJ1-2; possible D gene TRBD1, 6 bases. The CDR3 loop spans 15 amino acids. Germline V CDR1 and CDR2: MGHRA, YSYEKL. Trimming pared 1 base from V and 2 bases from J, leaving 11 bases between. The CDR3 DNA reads TGCGCCAGCAGCCAAGGTTGGGGGCTAAACTATGGCTACACCTTC. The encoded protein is CASSQGWGLNYGYTF.

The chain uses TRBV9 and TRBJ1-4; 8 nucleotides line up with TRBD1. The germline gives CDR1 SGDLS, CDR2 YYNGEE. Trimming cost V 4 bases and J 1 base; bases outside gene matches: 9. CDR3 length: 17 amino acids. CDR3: CASSIKPGGETNEKLFF. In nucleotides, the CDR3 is TGTGCCAGCAGCATAAAACCAGGGGGCGAAACTAATGAAAAACTGTTTTTT.